The 12 T cell receptor beta chains in this list originate from one sample, sequenced in a study of cytotoxic CD8 clonotypes in ibrutinib-treated CLL. The protocol was immunoSEQ multiplex PCR, while the TCRdb copy is restricted to in-frame clones and leaves out a portion. The profile shows about 200,000 clones, roughly 79% of them singletons. The material sequenced was PBMCs, taken after 12 months of ibrutinib treatment. Every receptor here comes from a human donor with chronic lymphocytic leukemia.

The chain employs TRBV10-2 and TRBJ1-1; a weak D match, TRBD1 (6 bases). This CDR3 comprises 15 residues. Trimming stripped 0 bases from V and 7 bases from J, with 15 bases between. The germline CDR1 and CDR2 sequences are WSHSY and SAAADI. As DNA, the CDR3 is TGCGCCAGCAGTGAGTCCGGGGAGGGGGGAGATGAAGCTTTCTTT. Its translation: CASSESGEGGDEAFF.

This chain uses TRBV7-9 with TRBJ2-2; D uncertain. Germline V lookup: CDR1 SEHNR, CDR2 FQNEAQ (reference sequence). Trimming removed 4 bases at V and 3 bases at J, with 15 bases between. CDR3 length: 16 residues. The CDR3 loop is CASSSPPRYDTGELFF. The CDR3, as DNA: TGTGCCAGCAGCTCCCCGCCCCGCTACGACACCGGGGAGCTGTTTTTT. The full variable domain, with the rest looked up from reference TRBV7-9 and TRBJ2-2, is DTGVSQNPRHKITKRGQNVTFRCDPISEHNRLYWYRQTLGQGPEFLTYFQNEAQLEKSRLLSDRFSAERPKGSFSTLEIQRTEQGDSAMYLCASSSPPRYDTGELFFGEGSRLTVL.

The rearrangement links TRBV4-2 to TRBJ2-6, with a tentative D call TRBD1 (6 bases). The CDR3 loop spans 16 amino acids. The germline CDR1 and CDR2 sequences are LGHNA and YNFKEQ. Deletions cut 4 bases from V and 4 bases from J, with 14 bases between. This CDR3 is CASSRGGLVGANVLTF. CDR3 nucleotides: TGTGCCAGCAGCCGAGGGGGTTTGGTAGGGGCCAACGTCCTGACTTTC.

The chain has TRBV5-1 and TRBJ2-3; 10 bases line up with TRBD1. This CDR3 region has 15 residues. The J segment lost 3 bases and the V segment lost 4 bases, leaving 5 bases of the junction unmatched. Germline V gene sequence: CDR1 SGHRS, CDR2 YFSETQ. The CDR3 sequence: CASSVRTGGTDTQYF. DNA for the CDR3: TGCGCCAGCAGCGTTCGGACAGGGGGGACAGATACGCAGTATTTT.

The sample holds one count of this clone. V usage is TRBV7-8 and J usage is TRBJ2-2, with TRBD1 matching 7 bases. Germline V gene data show CDR1 as SGHVS and CDR2 as FQNEAQ. The CDR3 is made up of 21 amino acids. V shed 2 bases, J shed 0 bases, and the junction held 18 bases outside the gene matches. The CDR3 sequence: CASSLRPPTYRGPTNTGELFF. DNA of the CDR3: TGTGCCAGCAGCTTACGGCCCCCTACCTACAGGGGCCCTACGAACACCGGGGAGCTGTTTTTT.

The chain employs TRBV19 and TRBJ1-2; 7 bases map to TRBD1. The trim removed 7 bases at V and 8 bases at J, leaving 4 bases unmatched. The CDR3 covers 11 residues. Germline CDR1 reads LNHDA; CDR2 reads SQIVND (reference sequence). The CDR3 protein is CASMGTAGYTF. CDR3 coding DNA: TGTGCCAGTATGGGGACAGCGGGCTACACCTTC.

The V call is TRBV5-1, the J call TRBJ2-5, with a possible D match to TRBD1 (5 bases). The closer fit of TRBJ2-7 to the DNA end suggests the J call may be wrong. Germline V CDR1 and CDR2: SGHRS, YFSETQ. The CDR3 spans 14 residues. The CDR3 DNA reads as TGCGCCAGCAGCATAACAGGTGCCACCTACGAGCAGTACTTC. Residues: CASSITGATYEQYF.

The chain combines TRBV9 with TRBJ1-4; D gene uncertain. The CDR3 is 16 residues long. Trimming shortened V by 3 bases and J by 4 bases, and 16 bases separated the two germline ends. In germline, CDR1 is SGDLS, CDR2 YYNGEE. For the CDR3, the DNA is TGTGCCAGCAGCGAGATTATGGGAGGCCTTAATGAAAAACTGTTTTTT. This codes for CASSEIMGGLNEKLFF.

The chain uses TRBV11-2 and TRBJ1-2, with 8 bases lining up with TRBD1. Germline V gene sequence: CDR1 SGHAT, CDR2 FQNNGV. V lost 1 base, J lost 7 bases, and 5 bases stayed unmatched. The CDR3 runs 14 residues. Written as DNA, the CDR3 is TGTGCCAGCAGCTTAGGACAGGGGTTGAGTGGCTACACCTTC. This translates into CASSLGQGLSGYTF.

CDR3 in DNA: TGCAGCGTTATACCGAGTCCCTACGAGCAGTACTTC. Protein: CSVIPSPYEQYF. The chain has TRBV29-1 and TRBJ2-7; D is ambiguous. V was pared by 5 bases and J by 2 bases, with 10 bases between. Per germline, CDR1 SQVTM and CDR2 ANQGSEA. CDR3 length equals 12 residues.

The chain carries TRBV6-5 and TRBJ1-4; unclear D gene. The CDR3 runs 13 residues. Germline V gene lookup returns CDR1 MNHEY and CDR2 SVGAGI. The germline V and J ends were trimmed by 2 bases and 4 bases, with 5 bases remaining between them. The CDR3 reads CASSYGVNEKLFF. CDR3 bases: TGTGCCAGCAGTTACGGAGTTAATGAAAAACTGTTTTTT.

This rearrangement joins TRBV19 to TRBJ1-2; TRBD1 is a possible D gene (5 bases). The CDR3 is 15 amino acids. Germline V gene sequence: CDR1 LNHDA, CDR2 SQIVND (reference sequence). V dropped 0 bases and J dropped 4 bases, with 12 bases sitting between them. The CDR3 spells CASSIDGPGGYGYTF. CDR3 coding DNA: TGTGCCAGTAGTATAGACGGCCCGGGGGGCTATGGCTACACCTTC.